This record concerns one T cell receptor (beta chain) sequence. Measured with immunoSEQ multiplex PCR; TCRdb has only the in-frame clones, and not every one. The data contain 300,000 to 400,000 clones, 80% to 90% of them singletons. Participant ages covered roughly 18 to 89 years across 25 or so US areas. The CDR3 runs to 15 residues. V gave up 5 bases and J gave up 4 bases; unmatched junction bases: 10. Germline CDR1 reads LNHDA; CDR2 reads SQIVND (reference sequence). This entry is derived from a study of blood T cell repertoires in COVID-19. Study as a whole: The United States, Italy and Spain supplied acute and convalescent COVID-19 samples.

The V gene is TRBV19, the J gene TRBJ1-2; 7 bases line up with TRBD1. Sequenced input: PBMCs or T cells enriched from blood (not recorded which). The TCR sequence derives from a young man who had recovered from COVID-19. The CDR3 DNA reads as TGTGCCAGTAGTGCGGGACAGCGATTGGCCTATGGCTACACCTTC. Protein: CASSAGQRLAYGYTF.